The 21 T cell receptor beta chains presented below share a single source sample, sequenced in a study of beta chain features in type 1 diabetes. Whole-study results and caveats: Among all four CD4+ subsets, Type 1 diabetes patients had TCRB CDR3s that were moderately but significantly shorter.

No antigens are known for them. Expressed TCRB transcripts got sequenced, as all isolated RNA was reverse transcribed. The protocol was immunoSEQ multiplex PCR, while the TCRdb copy is restricted to in-frame clones and leaves out a portion. This sample has approximately 170,000 clones, with 6.5% to 9.5% found just once. The sequenced material came from central memory CD4+ T cells from blood. The receptor set was obtained from a woman aged 40-49 years with type 1 diabetes.

This clone occurred a few times. This rearrangement joins TRBV5-1 to TRBJ1-1; no definite D call. Germline CDR1 is SGHRS and CDR2 is YFSETQ. The CDR3 runs 11 residues. The V and J ends lost 6 bases and 5 bases respectively, with 8 bases between them. This chain's CDR3 is CASMSGTEAFF. The CDR3, as DNA: TGCGCCAGCATGAGCGGGACTGAAGCTTTCTTT.

In its sample, this clone was seen a few times. This chain connects TRBV5-4 to TRBJ2-5, with D possibly TRBD1 on 6 matching bases. This CDR3 is built from 14 residues. In germline, CDR1 is SGHNT, CDR2 YYREEE (reference sequence). The ends were cut back, 0 bases at V and 3 bases at J, with 9 bases in the middle. The CDR3 region is CASSLGGHKETQYF. The CDR3 DNA follows: TGTGCCAGCAGCTTGGGGGGACACAAAGAGACCCAGTACTTC.

This clone has only a few counts. The chain recombines TRBV28 with TRBJ1-1; TRBD1 is a possible D gene (5 bases). CDR1 is MDHEN and CDR2 is SYDVKM in the germline V gene. The CDR3 totals 12 residues. V lost 10 bases and J lost 1, with 10 bases in between. Written as DNA, the CDR3 is TGTGCCATTTGCCAGGGGAACACTGAAGCTTTCTTT. Encoded protein: CAICQGNTEAFF.

The chain uses TRBV7-2 and TRBJ1-1; the match to TRBD1 covers 7 bases. The germline CDR1 and CDR2 sequences are SGHTA and FQGNSA. The CDR3 runs to 15 residues. Germline trimming cut 7 bases from V and 1 base from J; bases unmatched to any gene: 9. The CDR3 DNA reads TGTGCCAGCAAGCGAGTAACAGGGGAGAACACTGAAGCTTTCTTT. This codes for CASKRVTGENTEAFF.

V usage is TRBV7-2 and J usage is TRBJ2-1, with D perhaps TRBD2 (5 bases). Germline values: CDR1 SGHTA, CDR2 FQGNSA. This CDR3 contains 14 residues. V lost 5 bases to trimming and J lost 9 bases, with 17 bases between them. CDR3 coding DNA: TGTGCCAGCAGCCCGACTACCCTAGTGGGTGAGCAGTTCTTC. As protein: CASSPTTLVGEQFF.

The chain employs TRBV5-1 and TRBJ2-6, with D unclear. This CDR3 spans 13 amino acids. V dropped 4 bases and J dropped 4 bases, with 6 bases sitting between them. The germline CDR1 and CDR2 sequences are SGHRS and YFSETQ. CDR3 loop: CASSEQGANVLTF. In DNA, the CDR3 is TGCGCCAGCAGCGAGCAAGGGGCCAACGTCCTGACTTTC.

This clone has a handful of counts. V is TRBV4-3 and J is TRBJ2-1; TRBD2 aligns across 10 bases. With 6 bases clipped from V and 5 bases from J, the junction kept 7 bases outside the gene matches. The germline V gene encodes CDR1 LGHNA and CDR2 YSLEER. The CDR3 spans 15 residues. CDR3 region: CASSRTSGADNEQFF. CDR3 in DNA: TGCGCCAGCAGTCGCACTAGCGGGGCTGACAATGAGCAGTTCTTC.

This clone was picked up a small number of times. The rearrangement joins TRBV4-3 to TRBJ2-7, with TRBD2 matching over 8 bases. CDR3 length equals 14 residues. Germline lookup yields CDR1 LGHNA and CDR2 YSLEER. The V segment lost 0 bases and the J segment 6 bases; nucleotides outside the gene matches: 4. The CDR3 loop is CASSQEASGLEQYF. CDR3 nucleotide sequence: TGCGCCAGCAGCCAAGAAGCTAGCGGGCTCGAGCAGTACTTC.

In its sample, this clone was seen a few times. The chain couples TRBV7-6 to TRBJ2-7; 7 bases align to TRBD2. Unmatched junction bases numbered 8, after V lost 3 bases and J lost 3 bases. The CDR3 is 15 residues long. Germline lookup yields CDR1 SGHVS and CDR2 FNYEAQ. The CDR3 is CASSFFSGEVYEQYF. The CDR3 DNA reads TGTGCCAGCAGCTTTTTCAGCGGGGAAGTCTACGAGCAGTACTTC.

This clone was counted a few times. This chain uses TRBV7-8 with TRBJ2-7; D is possibly TRBD1 (5 bases). The germline V and J ends were trimmed by 2 bases and 5 bases, with 13 bases remaining between them. CDR1 SGHVS and CDR2 FQNEAQ come from the germline V gene. The CDR3 is made up of 14 amino acids. As DNA, the CDR3 is TGTGCCAGCAGCTTATTTCAGGGTCTAGACGAGCAGTACTTC. Its translation: CASSLFQGLDEQYF.

This clone turned up a few times. The V gene is TRBV7-9, the J gene TRBJ1-4; D might be TRBD1 (5 bases). Germline CDR1 reads SEHNR; CDR2 reads FQNEAQ (reference sequence). V dropped 0 bases and J dropped 3 bases, with 5 bases sitting between them. The CDR3 spans 14 residues. The CDR3 region has the DNA TGTGCCAGCAGCTTAGCAGGGGCTAATGAAAAACTGTTTTTT. Amino acid sequence: CASSLAGANEKLFF.

The CDR3 DNA sequence: TGTGCCAGCAGTTACTCCCCGCAGGGCGCCGAAGCTTTCTTT. Its protein product is CASSYSPQGAEAFF. The V and J genes are TRBV6-6 and TRBJ1-1; maybe TRBD1 (5 bases). Trimming pared 0 bases from V and 8 bases from J, leaving 13 bases between. This CDR3 contains 14 residues. CDR1 and CDR2 (germline): MNHNY, SVGAGI (reference sequence).

The chain has TRBV7-3 and TRBJ2-1, with a possible D match to TRBD1 (6 bases). This CDR3 is built from 16 residues. CDR1 and CDR2 (germline): SGHTA, FQGTGA. V was pared by 4 bases and J by 4 bases, with 17 bases between. The DNA for the CDR3 is TGTGCCAGCAGCTCCTCACAGGGTAGCCCTTACAATGAGCAGTTCTTC. As protein: CASSSSQGSPYNEQFF.

This clone was detected a few times. The V call is TRBV25-1, the J call TRBJ1-2, with D perhaps matching TRBD1 (6 bases). CDR1 and CDR2 from the germline V gene are MGHDK and SYGVNS. The CDR3 length is 11 residues. V was pared by 7 bases and J by 5 bases, with 8 bases between. For the CDR3, the DNA is TGTGCCAGCACCAGGGGATATGGCTACACCTTC. This encodes CASTRGYGYTF.

The CDR3 DNA reads as TGTGCCAGCAAGGACATTCCAACTAATGAAAAACTGTTTTTT. This encodes CASKDIPTNEKLFF. The V gene is TRBV2, the J gene TRBJ1-4; a weak D match, TRBD1 (5 bases). The V and J ends lost 7 bases and 0 bases respectively, with 9 bases between them. The CDR3 loop spans 14 amino acids. The germline gives CDR1 SNHLY, CDR2 FYNNEI.

This clone was picked up a small number of times. The chain recombines TRBV4-3 with TRBJ2-1; D unresolved. This CDR3 comprises 14 residues. Per the germline V gene, CDR1 is LGHNA and CDR2 is YSLEER. The V end lost 5 bases, the J end lost 7 bases, and 15 bases lay between the germline ends. The CDR3: CASSDPSSVNEQFF. The CDR3 DNA follows: TGCGCCAGCAGCGATCCCTCCAGTGTAAATGAGCAGTTCTTC.

This chain links TRBV5-1 with TRBJ2-6, with 9 bases that match TRBD1. Germline CDR1 is SGHRS and CDR2 is YFSETQ. This CDR3 comprises 15 residues. With V trimmed by 9 bases and J by 0 bases, 4 bases remained unmatched. The CDR3 DNA sequence: TGCGCCACCGGGACAGGGCTCTCTGGGGCCAACGTCCTGACTTTC. Amino acids: CATGTGLSGANVLTF.

The chain recombines TRBV30 with TRBJ2-7; 10 positions match TRBD1. Losses at the gene ends were 0 bases for V and 2 bases for J; bases not matched to a gene: 1. The CDR3 contains 14 residues. Germline assignment: CDR1 GTSNPN and CDR2 SVGIG (reference sequence). The CDR3 DNA reads TGTGCCTGGAGTGTGACAGGGGGCGCCTACGAGCAGTACTTC. This sequence encodes CAWSVTGGAYEQYF.

This chain joins TRBV10-3 and TRBJ2-5; the D is unclear. The CDR3 extends over 16 amino acids. Germline assignment: CDR1 ENHRY and CDR2 SYGVKD. Trimming left V 2 bases short and J 1 base short, with 14 bases between. The CDR3, as DNA: TGTGCCATCAGTGAGCCACCCGGTGCCCCCCAAGAGACCCAGTACTTC. It codes for CAISEPPGAPQETQYF.

The V and J genes are TRBV18 and TRBJ1-1; D not certain. V shed 2 bases and J shed 1 base, with 5 bases lying between them. CDR1 KGHSH and CDR2 LQKENI come from the germline V gene. There are 13 residues in the CDR3. CDR3 in amino acids: CASSPYKNTEAFF. The CDR3 DNA follows: TGTGCCAGCTCACCATACAAGAACACTGAAGCTTTCTTT.

The V call is TRBV6-5, the J call TRBJ2-3; 7 bases align to TRBD1. There are 14 residues in the CDR3. V lost 4 bases and J lost 4; bases outside the gene matches: 5. Germline V CDR1 and CDR2: MNHEY, SVGAGI. The CDR3 reads CASSFRQGPDTQYF. CDR3 in DNA: TGTGCCAGCAGTTTCCGACAGGGCCCAGATACGCAGTATTTT.